Following are 15 T cell receptor beta chains from one sample sequenced in a study of cytomegalovirus exposure and HLA in healthy donors. The PCR had 60 Vbeta and 13 Jbeta primers. Repertoires were generated with immunoSEQ multiplex PCR, while TCRdb's copy carries only in-frame clones and drops some. The data show 150,000 to 200,000 clones, more than 60% seen once. The material sequenced was PBMCs. These receptors were obtained from a man aged 18 to 35 in good health and CMV-seronegative.

The chain joins TRBV29-1 to TRBJ2-1, with TRBD2 matching over 7 bases. This CDR3 is 13 amino acids long. CDR1 is SQVTM and CDR2 is ANQGSEA in the germline V gene. V lost 6 bases, J lost 5 bases, and 7 bases stayed unmatched. This CDR3 is CSVASGTNNEQFF. Written as DNA, the CDR3 is TGCAGCGTAGCCAGCGGGACCAACAATGAGCAGTTCTTC.

The J gene is TRBJ2-3, the V gene TRBV4-2, with a weak D call TRBD2 (6 bases). V gave up 4 bases and J gave up 2 bases, with 19 bases separating them. The germline V gene has CDR1 LGHNA and CDR2 YNFKEQ. The CDR3 has 17 amino acids. CDR3 in amino acids: CASSPQKTGTPTDTQYF. The CDR3 region has the DNA TGTGCCAGCAGCCCTCAAAAGACCGGGACTCCCACAGATACGCAGTATTTT.

The chain has TRBV4-3 and TRBJ2-3; 12 nucleotides align to TRBD2. CDR1 is LGHNA, CDR2 YSLEER, per germline. The CDR3 covers 18 residues. V lost 0 bases to trimming and J lost 4 bases; unmatched junction nucleotides: 8. CDR3 DNA sequence: TGCGCCAGCAGCCAAGAGGCTAGCGGGAGGGAGTTGCCAGATACGCAGTATTTT. This sequence encodes CASSQEASGRELPDTQYF.

The chain combines TRBV30 with TRBJ2-6; D perhaps matches TRBD1 (6 bases). Germline values: CDR1 GTSNPN, CDR2 SVGIG (reference sequence). V shed 2 bases and J shed 0 bases, with 20 bases lying between them. This CDR3 has 19 amino acids. This chain's CDR3 is CAWSPQGYRAGSGANVLTF. In DNA, the CDR3 is TGTGCCTGGAGTCCCCAAGGGTACAGGGCCGGCTCTGGGGCCAACGTCCTGACTTTC.

The chain couples TRBV5-4 to TRBJ1-2, with D hard to call. Germline V gene sequence: CDR1 SGHNT, CDR2 YYREEE (reference sequence). This CDR3 comprises 12 residues. The V gene lost 0 bases and the J gene lost 6 bases, with 6 bases spanning the gap. As DNA, the CDR3 is TGTGCCAGCAGCTTGGTTTCGGATGGCTACACCTTC. Its protein product is CASSLVSDGYTF.

The chain recombines TRBV9 with TRBJ2-7; 11 bases agree with TRBD1. J gave up 6 bases and V 1 base, and 9 bases lay outside the gene matches. From germline, CDR1 is SGDLS and CDR2 YYNGEE. This CDR3 has 16 residues. As DNA, the CDR3 is TGTGCCAGCAGCGTATCGGGAGGACAGGGGGCTGCCGAGCAGTACTTC. Translation gives CASSVSGGQGAAEQYF.

This clone was seen more than once but under ten times. The chain has TRBV4-1 and TRBJ2-7; TRBD1 matches at 7 bases. Looked up from germline, CDR1 is MGHRA and CDR2 is YSYEKL. The CDR3 is made up of 15 amino acids. Trimming took 4 bases from V and 1 from J; bases not matched to a gene: 7. In DNA form, the CDR3 reads TGCGCCAGCAGCCTTACCTGGACAGGATCCTACGAGCAGTACTTC. Its translation: CASSLTWTGSYEQYF.

In its sample, this clone was seen a few times. This rearrangement joins TRBV30 to TRBJ1-4; 7 bases are a match to TRBD1. CDR1 is GTSNPN and CDR2 is SVGIG in the germline V gene (reference sequence). This CDR3 contains 13 residues. The V and J ends lost 5 bases and 5 bases, in that order; junction bases with no gene match: 5. The CDR3 bases are TGTGCCTGGCAGACAGGGCCGAATGAAAAACTGTTTTTT. Residues: CAWQTGPNEKLFF.

This sequence joins TRBV13 and TRBJ2-2; TRBD2 might be the D (6 bases). The CDR3 consists of 15 residues. V dropped 3 bases and J dropped 1 base, with 9 bases sitting between them. Germline V gene sequence: CDR1 PRHDT, CDR2 FYEKMQ (reference sequence). The CDR3: CASSFAGRNTGELFF. In nucleotides, the CDR3 is TGTGCCAGCAGCTTCGCGGGACGGAACACCGGGGAGCTGTTTTTT. Drawing the rest from reference TRBV13 and TRBJ2-2, the complete variable domain is AAGVIQSPRHLIKEKRETATLKCYPIPRHDTVYWYQQGPGQDPQFLISFYEKMQSDKGSIPDRFSAQQFSDYHSELNMSSLELGDSALYFCASSFAGRNTGELFFGEGSRLTVL.

The table lists this clone with a count of one. The chain is built from TRBV5-5 and TRBJ1-5, with TRBD1 matching over 9 bases. The CDR3 spans 15 residues. Germline CDR1 is SGHKS and CDR2 is YYEKEE (reference sequence). Trimming removed 4 bases from V and 0 bases from J; junction bases left unmatched: 2. The CDR3 spells CASSPGQGSNQPQHF. CDR3 bases: TGTGCCAGCAGCCCGGGACAGGGTAGCAATCAGCCCCAGCATTTT.

The genes are TRBV9 and TRBJ2-1; 11 bases line up with TRBD2. CDR1 SGDLS and CDR2 YYNGEE come from the germline V gene. The CDR3 sequence is 15 residues long. J was trimmed by 7 bases and V by 6 bases; bases with no gene match: 9. DNA for the CDR3: TGTGCCAGCACGGAGGGACTAGCGGTTTGGAATGAGCAGTTCTTC. This encodes CASTEGLAVWNEQFF.

V is TRBV19 and J is TRBJ2-7; TRBD1 matches 8 bases. This CDR3 region has 13 residues. After removal of 5 bases from V and 2 bases from J, the junction contained 2 bases not matched to a gene. Germline CDR1 and CDR2: LNHDA and SQIVND (reference sequence). The CDR3 is CASSGGQAYEQYF. The CDR3 nucleotides are TGTGCCAGTAGTGGGGGACAGGCCTACGAGCAGTACTTC. Full variable domain (rest looked up from reference TRBV19 and TRBJ2-7): DGGITQSPKYLFRKEGQNVTLSCEQNLNHDAMYWYRQDPGQGLRLIYYSQIVNDFQKGDIAEGYSVSREKKESFPLTVTSAQKNPTAFYLCASSGGQAYEQYFGPGTRLTVT.

The chain recombines TRBV10-3 with TRBJ1-5; 7 bases map to TRBD1. Losses at the gene ends were 2 bases for V and 0 bases for J; bases not matched to a gene: 7. CDR1 and CDR2 from the germline V gene are ENHRY and SYGVKD. The CDR3 is made up of 17 amino acids. The CDR3 DNA sequence: TGTGCCATCAGTGAGGAAACAGGGGCGAGTAGCAATCAGCCCCAGCATTTT. Amino acids: CAISEETGASSNQPQHF.

This chain uses TRBV30 with TRBJ2-3, with 8 nucleotides matching TRBD2. V dropped 5 bases and J dropped 4; count of bases not matched to a gene: 5. In germline, CDR1 is GTSNPN, CDR2 SVGIG (reference sequence). The CDR3 extends over 13 amino acids. As DNA, the CDR3 is TGTGCCTGGGAAGCGGGAGTGTCAGATACGCAGTATTTT. It translates to CAWEAGVSDTQYF.

The genes are TRBV7-2 and TRBJ2-3, with TRBD2 identical over 7 bases. The CDR3 has 18 amino acids. Germline V gene lookup returns CDR1 SGHTA and CDR2 FQGNSA. V lost 2 bases, J lost 0 bases, and 11 bases stayed unmatched. Here the CDR3 reads CASSLRASGTSSTDTQYF. The DNA for the CDR3 is TGTGCCAGCAGCTTAAGGGCCAGCGGGACCTCTAGCACAGATACGCAGTATTTT.